One and the same sample provided the 15 T cell receptor beta chains below, sequenced in a study of cytomegalovirus exposure and HLA in healthy donors. The assay was immunoSEQ multiplex PCR, and TCRdb's table has in-frame clones only and misses some. The table includes some 240,000 clones, approximately 87% detected once. Sequenced sample: PBMCs. All receptors come from a woman aged 18-30 years in good health and CMV-seronegative.

The gene calls are TRBV5-1 and TRBJ2-7; tentative D call: TRBD1 (7 bases). Germline CDR1 and CDR2: SGHRS and YFSETQ. Trimming pared 4 bases from V and 6 bases from J, leaving 17 bases between. The CDR3 runs 14 residues. The DNA for the CDR3 is TGCGCCAGCAGCGGCAGGGGGGTAGGCCTCGAGCAGTACTTC. Encoded protein: CASSGRGVGLEQYF.

The CDR3: CASSQQGQLGPQHF. Written as DNA, the CDR3 is TGCGCCAGCAGCCAACAGGGACAGTTGGGGCCCCAGCATTTT. V gene TRBV4-1 combines with J gene TRBJ1-5; TRBD1 agrees at 7 bases. This CDR3 comprises 14 residues. V dropped 2 bases and J dropped 9; count of bases not matched to a gene: 7. Germline loops: CDR1 MGHRA, CDR2 YSYEKL.

This chain connects TRBV29-1 to TRBJ1-1; maybe TRBD1 (6 bases). The germline V and J ends were trimmed by 7 bases and 4 bases, with 19 bases remaining between them. CDR1 SQVTM and CDR2 ANQGSEA come from the germline V gene. The CDR3 has 14 amino acids. The CDR3 loop reads CSATLRTAPTEAFF. CDR3 DNA: TGCAGCGCAACCTTAAGGACAGCCCCCACTGAAGCTTTCTTT.

This sequence joins TRBV6-5 and TRBJ1-2; no definite D call. Per germline, CDR1 MNHEY and CDR2 SVGAGI. This CDR3 is 14 amino acids long. Trimming removed 6 bases from V and 4 bases from J, with 15 bases in between. The CDR3 nucleotides read TGTGCCAGCAGGCCATCCGGAAACCTCTATGGCTACACCTTC. Its translation: CASRPSGNLYGYTF.

The chain uses TRBV30 and TRBJ2-1; 7 bases are a match to TRBD1. Germline CDR1 GTSNPN, CDR2 SVGIG (reference sequence). The junction had 9 bases not matched to a gene; V was cut back by 1 base and J by 0 bases. CDR3 length: 17 residues. The CDR3 region has the DNA TGTGCCTGGAGTGCCTACGGGACAGCTAGCTCCTACAATGAGCAGTTCTTC. The encoded protein is CAWSAYGTASSYNEQFF.

The rearrangement uses TRBV28 and TRBJ1-1; D remains ambiguous. The CDR3 consists of 15 residues. Germline V gives CDR1 MDHEN, CDR2 SYDVKM. Trimming shortened V by 2 bases and J by 4 bases, and 14 bases separated the two germline ends. The CDR3 reads CASSLTNRIPTEAFF. CDR3 DNA sequence: TGTGCCAGCAGTTTAACCAACCGCATCCCCACTGAAGCTTTCTTT.

This clone was recorded once. The rearrangement joins TRBV2 to TRBJ1-2, with D maybe TRBD1 (5 bases). The CDR3 has 13 residues. V was cut by 7 bases and J by 4 bases, with 13 bases left in between. CDR1 SNHLY and CDR2 FYNNEI come from the germline V gene. The DNA of the CDR3 is TGTGCCAGCAATCCCGGGGCCAGCTATGGCTACACCTTC. It translates to CASNPGASYGYTF.

This clone came up a few times. This chain joins TRBV30 and TRBJ2-7; 8 nucleotides match TRBD2. V trimming: 3 bases; J trimming: 2 bases; junction bases outside the gene matches: 12. The CDR3 is 16 amino acids. The germline gives CDR1 GTSNPN, CDR2 SVGIG (reference sequence). The CDR3 nucleotides read TGTGCCTGGAGGCCCTTTGACCGGGGGGGCCCCTACGAGCAGTACTTC. This sequence encodes CAWRPFDRGGPYEQYF. Full variable domain (rest looked up from reference TRBV30 and TRBJ2-7): SQTIHQWPATLVQPVGSPLSLECTVEGTSNPNLYWYRQAAGRGLQLLFYSVGIGQISSEVPQNLSASRPQDRQFILSSKKLLLSDSGFYLCAWRPFDRGGPYEQYFGPGTRLTVT.

The J gene is TRBJ2-1, the V gene TRBV4-2; a weak D match, TRBD2 (6 bases). CDR1 is LGHNA and CDR2 is YNFKEQ in the germline V gene. The V end lost 0 bases, the J end lost 0 bases, and 15 bases lay between the germline ends. The CDR3 length is 18 residues. CDR3 in DNA: TGTGCCAGCAGCCAAGAAGTGGGGGGAGTCTACTCCTACAATGAGCAGTTCTTC. Residues: CASSQEVGGVYSYNEQFF.

The chain combines TRBV4-1 with TRBJ2-3, with D perhaps matching TRBD1 or TRBD2 (6 bases each). The CDR3 runs 16 residues. Trimming stripped 0 bases from V and 4 bases from J, with 14 bases between. Germline CDR1 MGHRA, CDR2 YSYEKL. DNA of the CDR3: TGCGCCAGCAGCCAAGACTTCTCGGGGGCCCCAGATACGCAGTATTTT. This encodes CASSQDFSGAPDTQYF.

This chain connects TRBV5-1 to TRBJ2-3; D is unclear. V dropped 0 bases and J dropped 0 bases, with 5 bases sitting between them. Germline V gene sequence: CDR1 SGHRS, CDR2 YFSETQ. The CDR3 sequence is 14 residues long. In nucleotides, the CDR3 is TGCGCCAGCAGCTTGGTATCTAGCACAGATACGCAGTATTTT. Encoded protein: CASSLVSSTDTQYF.

CDR3 in DNA: TGTGCCAGCAACTCAGAAGGGGTGGGGAATCAGCCCCAGCATTTT. Residues: CASNSEGVGNQPQHF. The J gene is TRBJ1-5, the V gene TRBV28; possible D gene TRBD1, 5 bases. This CDR3 is 15 amino acids long. Trimming cost V 7 bases and J 4 bases, with 17 bases left between them. CDR1 is MDHEN, CDR2 SYDVKM, per germline.

The chain joins TRBV9 to TRBJ2-3; D is undetermined. Germline CDR1 SGDLS, CDR2 YYNGEE. The CDR3 runs 15 residues. Trimming stripped 0 bases from V and 0 bases from J, with 8 bases between. CDR3 residues: CASSVVGVSTDTQYF. In nucleotides, the CDR3 is TGTGCCAGCAGCGTAGTTGGGGTAAGCACAGATACGCAGTATTTT.

The rearrangement joins TRBV27 to TRBJ2-7, with TRBD1 identical over 7 bases. The CDR3 has 14 amino acids. The J segment lost 5 bases and the V segment lost 6 bases, leaving 10 bases of the junction unmatched. CDR1 and CDR2 (germline): MNHEY, SMNVEV (reference sequence). CDR3 sequence (DNA): TGTGCCAGCAGGTATTCCGACAGGGACCACGAGCAGTACTTC. This encodes CASRYSDRDHEQYF.

The chain is built from TRBV5-6 and TRBJ2-7, with TRBD2 matching over 7 bases. This CDR3 has 14 amino acids. Unmatched junction bases numbered 5, after V lost 2 bases and J lost 3 bases. CDR1 SGHDT and CDR2 YYEEEE come from the germline V gene. The DNA of the CDR3 is TGTGCCAGCAGCTTAGGGGACTACGGCTACGAGCAGTACTTC. Translation gives CASSLGDYGYEQYF.